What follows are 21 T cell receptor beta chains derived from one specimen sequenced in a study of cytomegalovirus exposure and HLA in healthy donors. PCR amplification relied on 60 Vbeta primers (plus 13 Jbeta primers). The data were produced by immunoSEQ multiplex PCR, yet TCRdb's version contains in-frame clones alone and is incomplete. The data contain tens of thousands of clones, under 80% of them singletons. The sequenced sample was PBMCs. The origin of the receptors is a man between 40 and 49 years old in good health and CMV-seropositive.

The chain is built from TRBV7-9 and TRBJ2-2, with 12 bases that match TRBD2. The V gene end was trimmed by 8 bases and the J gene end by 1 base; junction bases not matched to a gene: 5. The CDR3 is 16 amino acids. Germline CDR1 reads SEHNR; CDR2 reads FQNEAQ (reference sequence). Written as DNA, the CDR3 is TGTGCCAGCGGGAGGACTAGCGGGAAGAACACCGGGGAGCTGTTTTTT. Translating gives CASGRTSGKNTGELFF. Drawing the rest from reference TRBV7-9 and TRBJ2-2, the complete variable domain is DTGVSQNPRHKITKRGQNVTFRCDPISEHNRLYWYRQTLGQGPEFLTYFQNEAQLEKSRLLSDRFSAERPKGSFSTLEIQRTEQGDSAMYLCASGRTSGKNTGELFFGEGSRLTVL.

The CDR3 region has the DNA TGTTTTTTTTTCAAACAGAAGACGGCATACGAGCAGTACTTC. Its protein is CFFFKQKTAYEQYF. This chain links TRBV2 with TRBJ2-7; D is undetermined. CDR3 length equals 14 residues. Germline CDR1 reads SNHLY; CDR2 reads FYNNEI.

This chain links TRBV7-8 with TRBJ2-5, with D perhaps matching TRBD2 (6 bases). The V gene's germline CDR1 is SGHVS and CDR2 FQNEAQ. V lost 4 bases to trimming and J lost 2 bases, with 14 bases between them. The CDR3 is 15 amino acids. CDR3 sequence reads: CASSSETGVQETQYF. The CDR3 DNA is TGTGCCAGCAGCTCCGAGACGGGGGTACAAGAGACCCAGTACTTC. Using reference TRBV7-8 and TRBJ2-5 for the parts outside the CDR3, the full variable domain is GAGVSQSPRYKVAKRGQDVALRCDPISGHVSLFWYQQALGQGPEFLTYFQNEAQLDKSGLPSDRFFAERPEGSVSTLKIQRTQQEDSAVYLCASSSETGVQETQYFGPGTRLLVL.

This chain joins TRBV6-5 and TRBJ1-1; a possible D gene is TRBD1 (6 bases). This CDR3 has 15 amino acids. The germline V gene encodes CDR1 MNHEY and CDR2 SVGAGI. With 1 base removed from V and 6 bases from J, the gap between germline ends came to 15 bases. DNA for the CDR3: TGTGCCAGCAGTTACTTAGGGGGAGGGAGGGCTGAAGCTTTCTTT. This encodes CASSYLGGGRAEAFF.

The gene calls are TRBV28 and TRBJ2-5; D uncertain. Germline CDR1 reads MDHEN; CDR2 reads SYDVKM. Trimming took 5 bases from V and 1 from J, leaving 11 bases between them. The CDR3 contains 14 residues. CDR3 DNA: TGTGCCAGCAGTCCTAACAGTTTCCAAGAGACCCAGTACTTC. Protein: CASSPNSFQETQYF.

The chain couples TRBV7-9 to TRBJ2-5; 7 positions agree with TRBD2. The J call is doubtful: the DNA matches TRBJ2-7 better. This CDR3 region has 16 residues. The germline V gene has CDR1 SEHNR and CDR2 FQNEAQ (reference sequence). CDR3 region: CASSQSSGTSSYEQYF. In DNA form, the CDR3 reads TGTGCCAGCAGCCAATCTAGCGGTACGAGCTCCTACGAGCAGTACTTC.

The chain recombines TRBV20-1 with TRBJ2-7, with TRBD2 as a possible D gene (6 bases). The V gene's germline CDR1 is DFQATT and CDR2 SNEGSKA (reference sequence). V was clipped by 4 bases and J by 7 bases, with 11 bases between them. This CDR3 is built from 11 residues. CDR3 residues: CSAIFGREQYF. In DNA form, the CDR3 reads TGCAGTGCTATTTTTGGGAGGGAGCAGTACTTC.

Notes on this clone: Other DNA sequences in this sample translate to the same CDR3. DNA of the CDR3: TGTGCTAGTGGTTTGAGGGGGAACACTGAAGCTTTCTTT. Translation: CASGLRGNTEAFF. The rearrangement links TRBV12-5 to TRBJ1-1, with a possible D match to TRBD1 (5 bases). CDR1 is LGHNT, CDR2 FRNRAP, per germline. The CDR3 runs 13 residues. V lost 2 bases and J 1 base, leaving 5 bases between the germline ends.

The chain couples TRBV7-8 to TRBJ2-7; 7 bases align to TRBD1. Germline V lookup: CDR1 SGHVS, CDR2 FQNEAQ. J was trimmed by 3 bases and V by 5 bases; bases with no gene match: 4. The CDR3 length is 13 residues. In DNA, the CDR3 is TGTGCCAGCAGCCGTGACAGGGACTACGAGCAGTACTTC. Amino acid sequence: CASSRDRDYEQYF.

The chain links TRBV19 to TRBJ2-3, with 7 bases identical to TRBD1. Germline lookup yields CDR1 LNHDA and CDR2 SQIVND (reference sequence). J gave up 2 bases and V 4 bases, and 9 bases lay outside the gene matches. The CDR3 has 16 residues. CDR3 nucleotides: TGTGCCAGTAGTAAATCAACAGGGGCGTTCACAGATACGCAGTATTTT. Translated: CASSKSTGAFTDTQYF.

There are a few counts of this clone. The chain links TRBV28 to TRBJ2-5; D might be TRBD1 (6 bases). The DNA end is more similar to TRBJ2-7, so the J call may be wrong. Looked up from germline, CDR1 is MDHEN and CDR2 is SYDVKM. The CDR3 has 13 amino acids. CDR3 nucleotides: TGTGCCAGCAGTTCTACCGACAGGTACGAGCAGTACTTC. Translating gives CASSSTDRYEQYF.

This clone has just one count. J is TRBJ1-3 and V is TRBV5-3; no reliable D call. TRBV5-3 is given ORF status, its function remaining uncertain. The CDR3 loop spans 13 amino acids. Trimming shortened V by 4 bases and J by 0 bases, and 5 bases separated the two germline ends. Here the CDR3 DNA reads TGTGCCAGAAGCCCGCGCTCTGGAAACACCATATATTTT. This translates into CARSPRSGNTIYF.

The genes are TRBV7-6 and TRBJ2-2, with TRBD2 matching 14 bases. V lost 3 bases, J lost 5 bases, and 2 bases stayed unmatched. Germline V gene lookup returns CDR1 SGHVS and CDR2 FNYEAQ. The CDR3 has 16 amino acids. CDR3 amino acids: CASSLGLAGVTGELFF. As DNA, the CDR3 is TGTGCCAGCAGCTTGGGACTAGCGGGAGTAACCGGGGAGCTGTTTTTT. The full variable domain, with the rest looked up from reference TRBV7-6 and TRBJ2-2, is GAGVSQSPRYKVTKRGQDVALRCDPISGHVSLYWYRQALGQGPEFLTYFNYEAQQDKSGLPNDRFSAERPEGSISTLTIQRTEQRDSAMYRCASSLGLAGVTGELFFGEGSRLTVL.

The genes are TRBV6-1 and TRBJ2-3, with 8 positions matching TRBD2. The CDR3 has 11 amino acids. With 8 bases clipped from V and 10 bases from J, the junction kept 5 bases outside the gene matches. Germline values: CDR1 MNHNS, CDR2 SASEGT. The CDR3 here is CASGTGGSQYF. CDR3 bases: TGTGCCAGCGGGACGGGGGGGTCGCAGTATTTT.

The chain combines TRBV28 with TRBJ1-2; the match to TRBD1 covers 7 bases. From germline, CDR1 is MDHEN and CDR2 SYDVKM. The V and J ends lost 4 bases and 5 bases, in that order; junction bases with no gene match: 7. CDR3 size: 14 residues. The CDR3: CASSSPGQSYGYTF. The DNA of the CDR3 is TGTGCCAGCAGTTCTCCGGGACAGTCATATGGCTACACCTTC.

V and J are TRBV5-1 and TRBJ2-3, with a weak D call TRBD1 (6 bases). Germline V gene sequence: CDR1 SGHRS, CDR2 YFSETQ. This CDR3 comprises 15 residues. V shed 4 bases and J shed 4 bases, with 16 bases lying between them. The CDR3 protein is CASSQGHDVPDTQYF. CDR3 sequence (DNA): TGCGCCAGCAGCCAGGGACATGACGTCCCAGATACGCAGTATTTT.

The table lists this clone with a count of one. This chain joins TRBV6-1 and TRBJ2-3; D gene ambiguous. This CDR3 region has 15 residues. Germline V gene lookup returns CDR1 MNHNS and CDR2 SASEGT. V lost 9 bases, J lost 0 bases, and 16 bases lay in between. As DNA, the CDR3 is TGTGCCAGTTCCTACAGTGCTGATAGCACAGATACGCAGTATTTT. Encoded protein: CASSYSADSTDTQYF.

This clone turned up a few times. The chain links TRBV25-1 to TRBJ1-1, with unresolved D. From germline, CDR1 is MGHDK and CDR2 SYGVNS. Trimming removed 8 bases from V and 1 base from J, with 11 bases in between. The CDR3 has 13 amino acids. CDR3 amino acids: CASQNGQNTEAFF. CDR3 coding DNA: TGTGCCAGCCAAAATGGCCAGAACACTGAAGCTTTCTTT.

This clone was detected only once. Here the CDR3 reads CASSPPGLANTQYF. The CDR3 nucleotides are TGTGCCAGCAGCCCCCCGGGACTAGCGAATACGCAGTATTTT. The chain is built from TRBV11-2 and TRBJ2-3; 10 bases match TRBD2. J was trimmed by 7 bases and V by 5 bases; bases with no gene match: 6. CDR3 length: 14 amino acids. Germline values: CDR1 SGHAT, CDR2 FQNNGV.

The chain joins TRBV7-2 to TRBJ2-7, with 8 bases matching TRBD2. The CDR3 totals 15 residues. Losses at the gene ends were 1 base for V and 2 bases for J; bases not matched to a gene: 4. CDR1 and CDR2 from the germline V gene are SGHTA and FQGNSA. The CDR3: CASSLVGGGTYEQYF. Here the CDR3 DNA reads TGTGCCAGCAGCTTAGTCGGGGGGGGAACCTACGAGCAGTACTTC.

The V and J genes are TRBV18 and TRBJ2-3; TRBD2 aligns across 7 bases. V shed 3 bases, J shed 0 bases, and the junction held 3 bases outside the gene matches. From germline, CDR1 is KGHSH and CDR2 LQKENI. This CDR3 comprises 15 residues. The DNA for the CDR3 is TGTGCCAGCTCACCCGGACTAGGTAGCACAGATACGCAGTATTTT. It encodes CASSPGLGSTDTQYF.